The 14 T cell receptor beta chains below come from one sample, sequenced in a study of naive and memory T cell subsets. An oligonucleotide containing a UMI was ligated to the 3' end of TCR cDNA. Ligated cDNA underwent four rounds of PCR with nested alpha and beta constant region primers and SP2. TCRdb ran MiXCR on the 5' RACE reads and lists one entry per CDR3 protein. The top ten clones hold 9.7% of a sample with 55,000 to 70,000 distinct CDR3 sequences, around 7.3% of them seen once. The receptors shown here come from a male donor in good health.

This clonotype was recorded many times. This sequence joins TRBV29-1 and TRBJ2-6, with 7 positions matching TRBD1. Germline loops: CDR1 SQVTM, CDR2 ANQGSEA. The CDR3 sequence is 14 residues long. V shed 6 bases and J 1 base; nucleotides not matched to a gene: 3. The CDR3 spells CSVLRGSGANVLTF. CDR3 DNA: TGCAGCGTCCTCAGGGGGTCTGGGGCCAACGTCCTGACTTTC.

In its sample, this clonotype was seen a few times. The gene calls are TRBV5-1 and TRBJ1-6; TRBD1 is a possible D gene (6 bases). The CDR3 runs 15 residues. Between the trimmed V and J ends, which lost 3 bases and 1 base, there was a span of 8 bases. Germline V lookup: CDR1 SGHRS, CDR2 YFSETQ. The CDR3 loop is CASSSQGSYNSPLHF. DNA of the CDR3: TGCGCCAGCAGCTCACAGGGTTCCTATAATTCACCCCTCCACTTT.

The sample holds many counts of this clonotype. The chain uses TRBV6-1 and TRBJ2-5; D gene unclear. This CDR3 is 11 amino acids long. Between the trimmed V and J ends, which lost 6 bases and 7 bases, there was a span of 9 bases. Germline V gives CDR1 MNHNS, CDR2 SASEGT. The CDR3 here is CASRILATQYF. The CDR3 DNA is TGTGCCAGCAGAATCCTTGCGACCCAGTACTTC.

This clonotype was observed a handful of times. V usage is TRBV9 and J usage is TRBJ2-1; 10 positions agree with TRBD1. V shed 6 bases and J 9 bases; nucleotides not matched to a gene: 15. The CDR3 has 16 amino acids. Germline lookup yields CDR1 SGDLS and CDR2 YYNGEE. CDR3 protein: CASTPSGDRGSSEQFF. The CDR3 DNA follows: TGTGCCAGCACTCCCAGCGGGGACAGGGGATCTAGTGAGCAGTTCTTC.

This clonotype was counted only a few times. J is TRBJ2-1 and V is TRBV21-1; TRBD1, as called in the table, went unchecked against the DNA. TRBV21-1 is an annotated pseudogene. This CDR3 is built from 17 residues. The CDR3 DNA reads TGTGCCAGCAGCACGAGACTCGACAGGGACGCAGCGAATGAGCAGTTCTTC. Translated: CASSTRLDRDAANEQFF.

This clonotype has only a few counts. The rearrangement joins TRBV14 to TRBJ1-2; D is undetermined. There are 15 residues in the CDR3. V was trimmed by 5 bases and J by 8 bases, leaving 21 bases between them. Germline V gene data show CDR1 as SGHDN and CDR2 as FVKESK. This CDR3 is CASSSRSLIPPGYTF. CDR3 DNA: TGTGCCAGCAGCAGCCGGAGTCTAATTCCCCCGGGCTACACCTTC. Filled out from reference TRBV14 and TRBJ1-2, the complete variable domain reads EAGVTQFPSHSVIEKGQTVTLRCDPISGHDNLYWYRRVMGKEIKFLLHFVKESKQDESGMPNNRFLAERTGGTYSTLKVQPAELEDSGVYFCASSSRSLIPPGYTFGSGTRLTVV.

This clonotype was observed a handful of times. This chain joins TRBV5-5 and TRBJ2-1, with 7 positions matching TRBD1. CDR1 is SGHKS and CDR2 is YYEKEE in the germline V gene (reference sequence). The CDR3 has 14 residues. V was clipped by 4 bases and J by 4 bases; unmatched bases: 5. Here the CDR3 DNA reads TGTGCCAGCAGCCTCGGGACAGAGTACAATGAGCAGTTCTTC. Its protein is CASSLGTEYNEQFF.

This clonotype was detected ten times or more. This chain links TRBV10-3 with TRBJ1-5; D gene unclear. Trimming pared 3 bases from V and 6 bases from J, leaving 15 bases between. CDR3 size: 15 residues. CDR1 and CDR2 from the germline V gene are ENHRY and SYGVKD. The CDR3, as DNA: TGTGCCATCAGTGAAGGTCAGGAAAATGGTCAGCCCCAGCATTTT. It encodes CAISEGQENGQPQHF.

This clonotype was counted only a few times. This rearrangement joins TRBV12-3 or TRBV12-4 to TRBJ1-5; TRBD1 agrees at 7 bases. Trimming removed 8 bases from V and 4 bases from J; junction bases left unmatched: 11. This CDR3 has 15 amino acids. This chain's CDR3 is CASRTTTGVNQPQHF. Here the CDR3 DNA reads TGTGCCAGCCGAACTACAACAGGGGTGAATCAGCCCCAGCATTTT.

This clonotype was seen at least ten times. The chain joins TRBV11-1 to TRBJ2-6; D is unclear. This CDR3 contains 16 residues. V was trimmed by 4 bases and J by 0 bases, leaving 10 bases between them. Per the germline V gene, CDR1 is SGHAT and CDR2 is FQDESV (reference sequence). CDR3 nucleotide sequence: TGTGCCAGCAGCTCTCGACTGAACTCTGGGGCCAACGTCCTGACTTTC. This encodes CASSSRLNSGANVLTF.

The table lists this clonotype with many counts. As the CDR3 is not closed by the conserved phenylalanine or tryptophan, this likely results from a read error. The DNA is omitted, as the CDR3 cannot be located on it reliably, and the CDR3 follows TCRdb's listing. This chain connects TRBV6-9 to TRBJ2-5; the DNA was not compared with TRBD1, the D call given in the table. The germline CDR1 and CDR2 sequences are MNHGY and SVAAGI. From its first to its last residue, the CDR3 has 10 amino acids. The CDR3 sequence is CASSRGPLLS.

In its sample, this clonotype was seen many times. J is TRBJ1-5 and V is TRBV6-1; no clear D gene. Germline CDR1 is MNHNS and CDR2 is SASEGT. Deletions cut 8 bases from V and 0 bases from J, with 11 bases between. The CDR3 has 14 residues. CDR3 loop: CASEEGRSNQPQHF. As DNA, the CDR3 is TGTGCCAGCGAAGAAGGCCGTAGCAATCAGCCCCAGCATTTT.

This clonotype was detected many times. The chain links TRBV6-1 to TRBJ1-1; 12 nucleotides align to TRBD1. Losses at the gene ends were 0 bases for V and 4 bases for J; bases not matched to a gene: 15. The CDR3 length is 20 residues. The germline V gene has CDR1 MNHNS and CDR2 SASEGT. DNA of the CDR3: TGTGCCAGCAGTGAAGCGCTTCTGGGGACAGGGGGCGCGGAGTCCACTGAAGCTTTCTTT. This translates into CASSEALLGTGGAESTEAFF.

This clonotype showed up many times. This chain links TRBV6-1 with TRBJ2-7; D possibly corresponds to TRBD1 (7 bases). V was trimmed by 7 bases and J by 4 bases, leaving 14 bases between them. The CDR3 loop spans 13 amino acids. Per germline, CDR1 MNHNS and CDR2 SASEGT. CDR3: CASKFQGGYEQYF. The CDR3 bases are TGTGCCAGCAAGTTCCAGGGGGGTTACGAGCAGTACTTC.